This T cell receptor (beta chain) was sequenced in a study of post-analysis software for immune sequencing data. Built from TCR beta cDNA, the libraries had unique molecular identifiers in them. About 500,000 cDNA molecules were obtained from 1 to 10 million T cells. TCRdb passed the PCR reads through MiXCR, listing each CDR3 protein once. The sample carries roughly 650,000 distinct CDR3 sequences, approximately 59% recorded once. Concerning this clonotype itself: Its antigen is currently unknown.

Trimming cost V 4 bases and J 4 bases; bases outside gene matches: 8. Germline V gives CDR1 MNHNS, CDR2 SASEGT. The CDR3 covers 16 residues. Study outcomes and limitations: A significant reduction in normalized Chao1 diversity was observed in multiple sclerosis patients versus controls. Samples from one preparation batch, clustered by F measure, grouped strongly together. In patients, TRBV5-6, TRBV5-1 and TRBV20-1 belonged to roughly 5 TRBV segments found more frequently than in controls.

V gene TRBV6-1 combines with J gene TRBJ2-1, with 9 nucleotides matching TRBD1. The sequence was collected from a girl aged 2 to 10 with multiple sclerosis. Sequencing was done on a sample of blood. This CDR3 reads CASSAEGQGWYNEQFF. The CDR3 nucleotides read TGTGCCAGCAGTGCTGAGGGACAGGGTTGGTACAATGAGCAGTTCTTC.